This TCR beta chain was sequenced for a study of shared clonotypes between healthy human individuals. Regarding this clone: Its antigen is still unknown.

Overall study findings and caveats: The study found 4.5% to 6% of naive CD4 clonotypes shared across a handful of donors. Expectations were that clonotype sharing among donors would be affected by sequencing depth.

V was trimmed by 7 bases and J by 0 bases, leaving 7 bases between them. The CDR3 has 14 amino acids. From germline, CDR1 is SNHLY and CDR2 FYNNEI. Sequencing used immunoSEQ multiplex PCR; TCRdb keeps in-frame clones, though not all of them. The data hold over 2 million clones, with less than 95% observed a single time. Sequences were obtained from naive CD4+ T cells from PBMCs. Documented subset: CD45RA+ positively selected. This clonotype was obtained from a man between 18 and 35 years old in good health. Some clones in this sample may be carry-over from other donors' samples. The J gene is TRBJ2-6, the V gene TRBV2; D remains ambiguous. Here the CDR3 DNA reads TGTGCCAGCACCCAGAGCTCTGGGGCCAACGTCCTGACTTTC. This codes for CASTQSSGANVLTF.